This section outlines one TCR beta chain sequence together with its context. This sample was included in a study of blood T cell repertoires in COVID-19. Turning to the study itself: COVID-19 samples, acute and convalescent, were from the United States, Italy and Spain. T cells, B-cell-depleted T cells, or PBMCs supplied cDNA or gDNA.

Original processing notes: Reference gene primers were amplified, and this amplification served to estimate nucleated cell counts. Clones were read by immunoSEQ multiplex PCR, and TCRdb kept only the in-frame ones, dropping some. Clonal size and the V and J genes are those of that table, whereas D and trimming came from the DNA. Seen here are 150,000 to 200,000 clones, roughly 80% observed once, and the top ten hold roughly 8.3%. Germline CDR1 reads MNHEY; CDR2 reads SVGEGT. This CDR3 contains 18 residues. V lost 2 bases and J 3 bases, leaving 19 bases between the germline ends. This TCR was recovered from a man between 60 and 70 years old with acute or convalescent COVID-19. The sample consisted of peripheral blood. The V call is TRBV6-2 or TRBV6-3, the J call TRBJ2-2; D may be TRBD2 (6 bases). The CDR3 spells CASSYMWEAGRYTGELFF. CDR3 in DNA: TGTGCCAGCAGTTACATGTGGGAGGCGGGGCGTTACACCGGGGAGCTGTTTTTT.